These T cell receptor beta chains were read from a single sample in a study of blood T cell repertoires in COVID-19. Here immunoSEQ multiplex PCR was the method, and the copy in TCRdb shows in-frame clones only, minus some. The sample lists 15,000 to 17,000 clones; about 88% were seen once. The material sequenced was peripheral blood. The receptors come from a man aged 55 to 70 with acute or convalescent COVID-19. Both conserved end residues are part of each CDR3. A D gene is named only where the DNA matches it firmly.

TRBJ1-3,-,TRBV4-1,TGCGCCAGCAGCCAAAACAGGGCTGGAAACACCATATATTTT,CASSQNRAGNTIYF
TRBJ2-6,TRBD1,TRBV4-2,TGTGCCAGCAGCCAAGACGGGACAGGGTCCGGGGCCAACGTCCTGACTTTC,CASSQDGTGSGANVLTF
TRBJ2-7,TRBD1,TRBV28,TGTGCCAGCGTAGTCGCAGGGGGCGCAGGGGAAGGTTCCTACGAGCAGTACTTC,CASVVAGGAGEGSYEQYF
TRBJ1-5,TRBD1,TRBV5-1,TGCGCCAGCAGCCCGGGACAGGGATATAGCAATCAGCCCCAGCATTTT,CASSPGQGYSNQPQHF
TRBJ2-5,TRBD1,TRBV6-5,TGTGCCAGCAGTACACAGGGGAAGACCCAGTACTTC,CASSTQGKTQYF
TRBJ2-3,-,TRBV2,TGTGCCACCTTTAAGGAGACTAGCACAGATACGCAGTATTTT,CATFKETSTDTQYF
TRBJ2-3,TRBD2,TRBV7-2,TGTGCCAGCAGCTTCGGCGGGGGGGTGGATACGCAGTATTTT,CASSFGGGVDTQYF
TRBJ1-1,-,TRBV11-1,TGTGCCAGCAGACTAACAGGGACCACTGAAGCTTTCTTT,CASRLTGTTEAFF
TRBJ1-3,TRBD1,TRBV7-2,TGTGCCAGCAGCTTAGTAGGGGGCGGCTCTGGAAACACCATATATTTT,CASSLVGGGSGNTIYF
TRBJ2-7,TRBD1,TRBV10-3,TGTGCCATCAGCCTGGCACAGGGGTACGAGCAGTACTTC,CAISLAQGYEQYF
TRBJ1-5,TRBD1,TRBV3-1/TRBV3-2,TGTGCCAGCAGCCGGGACAGGGGAGGTCAGCCCCAGCATTTT,CASSRDRGGQPQHF